Sequencing of this TCR beta chain was carried out in a study of OX40 agonist ivuxolimab in advanced cancers. For context, the study as a whole: Ivuxolimab was an agonistic, fully human IgG2 monoclonal antibody directed against OX40 (CD134), a costimulatory receptor. Intravenous ivuxolimab was administered to patients every 2 weeks at six dose levels: 0.01, 0.1, 0.3, 1.5, 3 and 10 mg/kg. Among the roughly 52 dose-escalation patients, about 19 had hepatocellular carcinoma, roughly 15 melanoma, 9 renal cell carcinoma and 9 head and neck cancer. The dose-escalation cohort was over 70% male with a mean age of about 60 years, ranging from roughly 20 to 80. Prior anti-PD-1, anti-PD-L1 or anti-CTLA-4 therapy was permitted, and 40% to 50% of dose-escalation patients had received checkpoint inhibitors. Partial responses occurred in three dose-escalation patients: two with cutaneous melanoma and one with hepatocellular carcinoma. Peripheral TCRbeta sequencing was intended to test whether TCR sequence diversity was altered and clonal T-cell expansion was caused by ivuxolimab. The paper covers the monotherapy dose-escalation part of the phase I ivuxolimab trial, which included N ≈ 50 patients. Points the paper makes about the study in general: At doses from 0.1 to 3.0 mg/kg, clonal expansion was seen in both CD4+ and CD8+ blood T cells between baseline and week 6. After ivuxolimab, expanded clones were on average more numerous among CD8+ T cells than among CD4+ T cells. The antigen specificity of the peripheral T cells that underwent clonal expansion was not determined. Partial responders in the 0.1-3.0 mg/kg groups had among the lowest normalized peripheral clonal expansion, especially among CD8+ T cells. Low levels of normalized T-cell clonal expansion were also seen in some nonresponding patients.

For sequencing of the TCRbeta CDR3 region, genomic DNA was extracted from the sorted cells. TCRbeta CDR3 regions were sequenced using the immunoSEQ Assay. The clones in this table, taken by TCRdb from immuneACCESS, are in-frame only. Not every clone is retained; where verified, under half of the shortfall comes from an unresolved V gene, and the cause of the rest is unknown. In all, the sample holds about 69,000 clones, and approximately 89% of those were seen once. The ten largest clones add up to under 0.35% of the sample. Patients with autoimmune disease history or receiving systemic immunosuppression were excluded from the trial. In every dose cohort, peripheral blood was drawn for TCR sequencing at baseline, cycle 4 day 1, and cycle 7 day 1. The samples were taken from a phase I, first-in-human, multicenter, open-label dose-escalation trial of ivuxolimab. The trial enrolled adults with locally advanced or metastatic head and neck squamous cell, hepatocellular, melanoma or renal cell carcinoma. Before TCR sequencing, CD4+ and CD8+ T cells were separately sorted from peripheral blood.

The CDR3 runs 17 amino acids, cysteine and phenylalanine included. The DNA shown is the 51-base CDR3, in frame from base 1. The germline V gene encodes CDR1 LNHDA and CDR2 SQIVND (reference sequence). A distance of 18 bases separates the germline ends of V and J, which lose 4 bases and 2 bases respectively. As to this clone: No antigen is known for it. Base-call qualities are not available, and no considerably larger clone is one nucleotide away.

The sample in question was CD4+ or CD8+ T cells sorted from blood, obtained in a trial of the OX40 agonist ivuxolimab. This TCR derives from an adult with an advanced solid tumor such as melanoma, head and neck, liver or kidney cancer. Recombination joined TRBV19 with TRBJ1-5; possibly the D gene is TRBD1, per 5 matching bases. The nucleotides read TGTGCCAGTAGTACCCAGCCTGGACAATGGGGCAATCAGCCCCAGCATTTT. Its amino acids are CASSTQPGQWGNQPQHF.